The clone carrying this T cell receptor beta chain came up once. Its specificity is unknown. The data stem from a study of T cell responses to AZD1222 COVID-19 vaccine. TCRdb's copy holds only in-frame clones and misses some; the assay was immunoSEQ multiplex PCR. The sample includes 100,000 to 120,000 clones, 85% to 95% of them seen just once. V lost 8 bases and J lost 2, with 20 bases in between. This CDR3 spans 16 amino acids. In germline, CDR1 is LGHDT, CDR2 YNNKEL (reference sequence). General observations from the study: Donors in the cohort were predominantly white British and more often female, and clonal diversity was possibly underestimated. The repertoires were collected only after the peak T cell response. Elevations in Spike-specific TCR breadth and depth followed administration of two AZD1222 doses.

This TCR derives from an adult in good health. The sequencing used peripheral blood, collected on day 0 of AZD1222 vaccination. The rearrangement links TRBV3-1 (or the pseudogene TRBV3-2) to TRBJ2-3; D is possibly TRBD2 (6 bases). CDR3 sequence: CASSNEAGLLTDTQYF. The DNA for the CDR3 is TGTGCCAGCTCGAACGAGGCGGGACTTCTCACAGATACGCAGTATTTT.